A selection of T cell receptor beta chains follows, all from one sample in a study of T cell repertoires in cytomegalovirus infection. For these receptors, no antigen is known. TCRdb analysed the reads with MiXCR anew, one entry per CDR3 protein. Of approximately 600,000 distinct CDR3 sequences in the sample, about 39% were seen once. Specimen: cultured PBMCs, collected from culture after CMV antigen stimulation. Receptors originate from a human donor in good health (CMV status not recorded). Some clones in this sample may be carry-over from other donors' samples. The CDR3 runs from the conserved cysteine through the conserved F or W. The D gene is left open where the match is weak. The size field is filled for only some rows; it gives once, few, many or a size class.

j_call d_call v_call clone_size cdr3_nt cdr3_aa
TRBJ2-7 TRBD1 TRBV15 NA TGTGCCACCAGCGTCCAGGGACAGGTGGGGTCCGAGCAGTACTTC CATSVQGQVGSEQYF
TRBJ1-1 NA TRBV12-3/TRBV12-4 NA TGTGCCAGCAGTTCCCACCTTCTAACTGAAGCTTTCTTT CASSSHLLTEAFF
TRBJ1-5 NA TRBV6-1 NA TGTGCCAGCAGTGAATTTAATCAGCCCCAGCATTTT CASSEFNQPQHF
TRBJ2-1 TRBD2 TRBV20-1 NA TGCAGTGCTCGGCTAGCGGGGGCGCATGAGCAGTTCTTC CSARLAGAHEQFF
TRBJ2-7 TRBD1 TRBV20-1 NA TGCAGTGCAAAGGACAGGGGCTCCTACGAGCAGTACTTC CSAKDRGSYEQYF
TRBJ2-7 NA TRBV7-6 few TGTGCCAGCAGCTTAATTGGGGATTTAGTCGGGGACTACGAGCAGTACTTC CASSLIGDLVGDYEQYF
TRBJ1-5 NA TRBV20-1 once TGCAGTGGGATCCGGGACAGCAATCAGCCCCAGCATTTT CSGIRDSNQPQHF
TRBJ1-2 TRBD1 TRBV27 NA TGTGCCAGCAGTTTCTCCTTCCCCGGGACAGTCTATGGCTACACCTTC CASSFSFPGTVYGYTF
TRBJ1-5 NA TRBV5-1 few TGCGCCAGCAGTCCGTTATTCAATCAGCCCCAGCATTTT CASSPLFNQPQHF
TRBJ2-1 TRBD2 TRBV19 few TGTGCCAGTAGTATTGCGCTAGCGGGAGTTTCCAATGAGCAGTTCTTC CASSIALAGVSNEQFF
TRBJ2-7 NA TRBV6-2/TRBV6-3 NA TGTGCCAGCAGTTCGACAGGAAACTACGAGCAGTACTTC CASSSTGNYEQYF
TRBJ1-2 NA TRBV19 once TGTGCCAGTAGTATGTGGAGTCCGTATGGCTACACCTTC CASSMWSPYGYTF
TRBJ2-1 NA TRBV7-2 few TGTGCCAGCAGCCGCTGGCTAGGAGGGAGAAATAATGAGCAGTTCTTC CASSRWLGGRNNEQFF
TRBJ1-5 NA TRBV18 NA TGTGCCAGCTCTCGAGAAGATCCGGGCACAAATCAGCCCCAGCATTTT CASSREDPGTNQPQHF
TRBJ1-1 NA TRBV19 once TGTGCCAGTAGTATAAAACCGGGGCTCGAGACTGAAGCTTTCTTT CASSIKPGLETEAFF
TRBJ2-5 NA TRBV7-2 NA TGTGCCAGCAGGCGGACCACAACAGGGATACAAGAGACCCAGTACTTC CASRRTTTGIQETQYF
TRBJ1-5 NA TRBV14 NA TGTGCCAGCAGCCCAACCGGGACGGATCAGCCCCAGCATTTT CASSPTGTDQPQHF
TRBJ1-2 NA TRBV4-3 NA TGCGCCAGCAGCCAAGAACGGACAGATCTGGTCTATGGCTACACCTTC CASSQERTDLVYGYTF
TRBJ2-1 NA TRBV6-6 few TGTGCCAGCGGGCGGGAGCAGTTCTTC CASGREQFF
TRBJ1-2 NA TRBV13 few TGTGCCACGCAACCCGGCGTGTCGCCTGAAGCTAACTATGGCTACACCTTC CATQPGVSPEANYGYTF
TRBJ2-1 TRBD2 TRBV7-4 NA TGTGCCAGCAGCTTAGGCCTAGCGGGACGCTACAATGAGCAGTTCTTC CASSLGLAGRYNEQFF
TRBJ2-1 TRBD2 TRBV6-1 NA TGTGCCAGCAGAGGACTAGCGGGGATTCGCTCCTACAATGAGCAGTTCTTC CASRGLAGIRSYNEQFF
TRBJ1-2 NA TRBV11-2 NA TGTGCCAGCAGCGCGGGGGTCGATGGCTACACCTTC CASSAGVDGYTF
TRBJ2-7 TRBD1 TRBV10-3 few TGTGCCATCAGGGGACAGGGATTCTTCGAGCAGTACTTC CAIRGQGFFEQYF
TRBJ2-3 TRBD2 TRBV7-2 many TGTGCCAGCAGCTTAGCCAGTTCGGGAGGGCAGGATACGCAGTATTTT CASSLASSGGQDTQYF
TRBJ2-5 NA TRBV7-8 many TGTGCCAGCAGCTTAGGCCGGGTCTCTCAAGAGACCCAGTACTTC CASSLGRVSQETQYF
TRBJ2-1 NA TRBV4-1 NA TGCGCCAGCAGCCAGGGTAGCGACAATGAGCAGTTCTTC CASSQGSDNEQFF
TRBJ2-7 TRBD1 TRBV11-2 few TGTGCCAGCAGCAGCCGGGACAGGGGCTACGAGCAGTACTTC CASSSRDRGYEQYF
TRBJ2-2 NA TRBV7-2 NA TGTGCCAGCAGCTCGCCCAACACCGGGGAGCTGTTTTTT CASSSPNTGELFF
TRBJ1-6 TRBD1 TRBV5-1 NA TGCGCCAGCAGCTCGGGACAGGGGATGTCCTATAATTCACCCCTCCACTTT CASSSGQGMSYNSPLHF
TRBJ1-1 NA TRBV7-2 many TGTGCCAGCAGCAGCCAGAAGGACACTGAAGCTTTCTTT CASSSQKDTEAFF
TRBJ1-5 TRBD1 TRBV19 few TGTGCCAGTAGTGCCCAGGGGGCGGGTCAGCCCCAGCATTTT CASSAQGAGQPQHF
TRBJ2-1 NA TRBV7-8 NA TGTGCCAGCAGCTTATCGGTGGGCGAAGAATACAATGAGCAGTTCTTC CASSLSVGEEYNEQFF
TRBJ2-3 TRBD2 TRBV29-1 NA TGCAGCGCCCGAAGGGCGGGAGGGCCCACAGATACGCAGTATTTT CSARRAGGPTDTQYF
TRBJ2-3 NA TRBV7-2 many TGTGCCAGCCTCACGGGCGGGGAAGCAGATACGCAGTATTTT CASLTGGEADTQYF
TRBJ2-3 NA TRBV7-9 few TGTGCCAGCAGAAGTAAAAACACAGATACGCAGTATTTT CASRSKNTDTQYF
TRBJ2-7 NA TRBV12-3/TRBV12-4 NA TGTGCCAGCGGAGACGCTTACGAGCAGTACTTC CASGDAYEQYF
TRBJ2-7 NA TRBV7-9 NA TGTGCCAGCAGCTTAGTTGAGGGACCCTACGAGCAGTACTTC CASSLVEGPYEQYF
TRBJ2-1 NA TRBV2 NA TGTGCCAGCAGTGAAGGGGCGGGGGCTAGCGGCTACAATGAGCAGTTCTTC CASSEGAGASGYNEQFF
TRBJ2-7 TRBD2 TRBV11-2 NA TGTGCCAGCAGCCTCATTAGCGGGAGAGGTCCCTACGAGCAGTACTTC CASSLISGRGPYEQYF
TRBJ2-5 NA TRBV10-3 NA TGTGCGACCAAGACAGGATCCCAAGAGACCCAGTACTTC CATKTGSQETQYF
TRBJ2-2 NA TRBV5-4 NA TGTGCCAGCAGCCCCAGAGGAAACACCGGGGAGCTGTTTTTT CASSPRGNTGELFF
TRBJ2-1 NA TRBV6-2/TRBV6-3 NA TGTGCCAGCAGTCCGACTCCCTCCAATGAGCAGTTCTTC CASSPTPSNEQFF
TRBJ2-1 NA TRBV7-2 NA TGTGCCAGCAGCTTAAGTCAGGGTTACTACAATGAGCAGTTCTTC CASSLSQGYYNEQFF
TRBJ1-1 NA TRBV20-1 few TGCAGTGCTAGATTGGCCCGAGGGAACACTGAAGCTTTCTTT CSARLARGNTEAFF
TRBJ1-6 NA TRBV7-8 few TGTGCCAGCAGCTTTCAGGGAGATTCACCCCTCCACTTT CASSFQGDSPLHF
TRBJ2-5 NA TRBV6-1 few TGTGCCAGCAGCCACTCCCCCGCGGCGGGGTCAGGGGAGACCCAGTACTTC CASSHSPAAGSGETQYF
TRBJ2-2 TRBD1 TRBV5-1 once TGCGCCAGCAGCTTGGGGACAGGTTCCCCCGGGGAGCTGTTTTTT CASSLGTGSPGELFF
TRBJ1-2 TRBD1 TRBV7-2 NA TGTGCCAGCAGCTCAGGCGGAAGACAGGGGCCGGCTAACTATGGCTACACCTTC CASSSGGRQGPANYGYTF
TRBJ2-3 NA TRBV7-2 NA TGTGCCAGCAGCCCGGGGGTGGGTACGCAGTATTTT CASSPGVGTQYF
TRBJ1-1 NA TRBV12-3/TRBV12-4 NA TGTGCCAGCAGTTCCGCTCGGGACACAGGGAAAGCTTTCTTT CASSSARDTGKAFF
TRBJ1-4 NA TRBV7-9 few TGTGCCAGCAGCTTCCTCCGAGGCCCAACTAATGAAAAACTGTTTTTT CASSFLRGPTNEKLFF
TRBJ2-7 NA TRBV7-2 NA TGTGCCAGCAGCCCGGGATCATCAGGGGAGCAGTACTTC CASSPGSSGEQYF
TRBJ1-1 NA TRBV6-1 NA TGTGCCAGCAGTGAAGATTGGGGGAGCACTGAAGCTTTCTTT CASSEDWGSTEAFF
TRBJ2-3 TRBD2 TRBV19 NA TGTGCCAGTACCCCCCTCGCGGGAGAGGGAGATACGCAGTATTTT CASTPLAGEGDTQYF